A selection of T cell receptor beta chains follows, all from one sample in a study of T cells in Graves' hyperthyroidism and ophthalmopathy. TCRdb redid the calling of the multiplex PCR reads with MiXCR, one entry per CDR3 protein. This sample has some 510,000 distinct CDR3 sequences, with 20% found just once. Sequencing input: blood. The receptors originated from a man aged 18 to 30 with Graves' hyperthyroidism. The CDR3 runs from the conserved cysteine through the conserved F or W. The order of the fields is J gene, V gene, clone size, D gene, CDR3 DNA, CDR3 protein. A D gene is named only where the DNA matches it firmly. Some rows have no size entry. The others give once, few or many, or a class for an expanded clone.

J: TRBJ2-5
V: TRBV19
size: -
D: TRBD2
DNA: TGTGCCAGTAGTATTCAAGCGGGAAGCCAAGAGACCCAGTACTTC
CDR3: CASSIQAGSQETQYF

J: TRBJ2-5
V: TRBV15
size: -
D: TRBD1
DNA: TGTGCCACCAGCTTGGACAGGCAGGACATGGGTGGGACCCAGTACTTC
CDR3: CATSLDRQDMGGTQYF

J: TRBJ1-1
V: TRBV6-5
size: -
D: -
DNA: TGTGCCAGCAGTTCCGTGGGTAGTAACACTGAAGCTTTCTTT
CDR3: CASSSVGSNTEAFF

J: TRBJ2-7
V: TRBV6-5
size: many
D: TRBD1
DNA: TGTGCCAGCAGGGGACAGGGGGTAAACGAGCAGTACTTC
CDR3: CASRGQGVNEQYF

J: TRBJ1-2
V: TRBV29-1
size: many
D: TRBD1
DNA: TGCAGCGTTGGGGGACAGGGGGGTGGCTACACCTTC
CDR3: CSVGGQGGGYTF

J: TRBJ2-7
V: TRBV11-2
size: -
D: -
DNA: TGTGCCAGCAGCTCCCTCCTTGGCCCCTCCATCTACGAGCAGTACTTC
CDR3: CASSSLLGPSIYEQYF

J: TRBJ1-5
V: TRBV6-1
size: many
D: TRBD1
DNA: TGTGCCACCAGGGACAGGGAAAATCAGCCCCAGCATTTT
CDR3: CATRDRENQPQHF

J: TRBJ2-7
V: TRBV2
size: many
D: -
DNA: TGTGCCAGCAGTGACGACAGGTCCCCCTACGAGCAGTACTTC
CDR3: CASSDDRSPYEQYF

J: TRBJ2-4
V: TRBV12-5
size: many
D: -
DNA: TGTGCTAGTGGAGGAAGGCTGACGGACAACATTCAGTACTTC
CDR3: CASGGRLTDNIQYF

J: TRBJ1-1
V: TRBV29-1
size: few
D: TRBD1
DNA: TGCAGCGCCGGAAGGGGACAGATGAACACTGAAGCTTTCTTT
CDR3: CSAGRGQMNTEAFF

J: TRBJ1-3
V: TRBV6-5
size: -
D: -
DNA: TGTGCCAGCAGTTACTCGGCCCAGGTTGGAAACACCATATATTTT
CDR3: CASSYSAQVGNTIYF

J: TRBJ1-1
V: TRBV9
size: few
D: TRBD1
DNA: TGTGCCAGCAGCAACCGGGACAGGCCCTTCATGAACACTGAAGCTTTCTTT
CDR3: CASSNRDRPFMNTEAFF

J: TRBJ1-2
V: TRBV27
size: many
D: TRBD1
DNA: TGTGCCAGCAGTCCGCCGGACAGGCCCCTCCGGGGCTACACCTTC
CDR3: CASSPPDRPLRGYTF

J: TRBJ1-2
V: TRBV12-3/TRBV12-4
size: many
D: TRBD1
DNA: TGTGCCAGCAGTCGACAGGGGGCGCGCGGCTACACCTTC
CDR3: CASSRQGARGYTF

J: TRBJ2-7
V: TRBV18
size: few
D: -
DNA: TGTGCCAGCTCACCAGGAAACGAGGGACCCTGGGGAGAGCAGTACTTC
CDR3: CASSPGNEGPWGEQYF

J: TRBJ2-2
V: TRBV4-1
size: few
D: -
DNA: TGCGCCAGCAGCCAAGAACATCAGACTTCGAACACCGGGGAGCTGTTTTTT
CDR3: CASSQEHQTSNTGELFF

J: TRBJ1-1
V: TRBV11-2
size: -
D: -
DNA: TGTGCCAGCAGCCCCTCATTGCTAGGAGCTTTCTTT
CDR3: CASSPSLLGAFF

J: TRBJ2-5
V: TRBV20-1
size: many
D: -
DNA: TGCAGTGCTAACCGGGACAATATGTTGGAGACCCAGTACTTC
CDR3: CSANRDNMLETQYF

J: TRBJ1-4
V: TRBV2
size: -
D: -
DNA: TGTGCCAGCAGTAAAGGACAGAGGGATGAAAAACTGTTTTTT
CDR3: CASSKGQRDEKLFF

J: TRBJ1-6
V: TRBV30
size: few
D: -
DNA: TGTGCCTGTTCGGACAGCCTATCTGGGAATTCACCCCTCCACTTT
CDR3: CACSDSLSGNSPLHF

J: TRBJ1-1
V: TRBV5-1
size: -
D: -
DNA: TGCGCCAGCAGCTTGGCCGTGGGGTCTTACGGCACTGAAGCTTTCTTT
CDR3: CASSLAVGSYGTEAFF

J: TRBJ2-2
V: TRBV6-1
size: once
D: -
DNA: TGTGCCAGCGATTTAGAACGGACAATCCCCGGGGCCGGGGAGCCGTTTTTT
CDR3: CASDLERTIPGAGEPFF

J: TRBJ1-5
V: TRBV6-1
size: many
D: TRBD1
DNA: TGTGCCAGCTGGGGACAGAGCGATCAGCCTCAGCATTTT
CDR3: CASWGQSDQPQHF

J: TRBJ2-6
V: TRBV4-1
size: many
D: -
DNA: TGCGCCAGCAGCCACGTCCGAGGGAGAACTGGGGCCAACGTCCTGACTTTC
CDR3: CASSHVRGRTGANVLTF

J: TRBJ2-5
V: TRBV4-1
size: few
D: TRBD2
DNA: TGCGCCAGCAGCCAGTATCCTAGCGGGGGGGCAGAGACCCAGTACTTC
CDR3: CASSQYPSGGAETQYF

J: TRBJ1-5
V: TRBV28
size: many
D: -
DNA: TGTGCCAGCACCCCTGGAGGGATTCAGCCCCAGCATTTT
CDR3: CASTPGGIQPQHF

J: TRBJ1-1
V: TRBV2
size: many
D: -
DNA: TGTGCCAGCATCGGGATTACAGGGCTTATGCAAGCTTTCTTT
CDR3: CASIGITGLMQAFF

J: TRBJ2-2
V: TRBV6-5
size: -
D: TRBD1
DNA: TGTGCCAGCAGTTCTCGGGACAGGGGGTATGGCGGGGAGCTGTTTTTT
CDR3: CASSSRDRGYGGELFF

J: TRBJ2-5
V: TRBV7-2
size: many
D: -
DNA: TGTGCCAGCAGCTTGAGTAGCGGAACTATACAAGAGACCCAGTACTTC
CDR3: CASSLSSGTIQETQYF